These 18 T cell receptor beta chains originate from one sample sequenced in a study of blood T cell repertoires in COVID-19. Produced via immunoSEQ multiplex PCR; TCRdb's table is partial and in-frame only. The data hold around 260,000 clones, with roughly 86% observed a single time. The sequenced sample consisted of peripheral blood. The receptors derive from a middle-aged man who had recovered from COVID-19.

The chain has TRBV4-2 and TRBJ1-6; 9 nucleotides match TRBD1. J lost 7 bases, V lost 1 base, and 2 bases had no gene match. The CDR3 has 15 amino acids. From germline, CDR1 is LGHNA and CDR2 YNFKEQ. CDR3 region: CASSQGDRENSPLHF. DNA of the CDR3: TGTGCCAGCAGCCAAGGGGACAGGGAAAATTCACCCCTCCACTTT.

The chain links TRBV7-2 to TRBJ2-3; D is unclear. V dropped 2 bases and J dropped 5 bases, with 11 bases sitting between them. The CDR3 is made up of 14 amino acids. In germline, CDR1 is SGHTA, CDR2 FQGNSA. The CDR3 loop is CASSLIPAVDTQYF. The CDR3 region has the DNA TGTGCCAGCAGCTTAATCCCGGCGGTAGATACGCAGTATTTT. Full variable domain (rest looked up from reference TRBV7-2 and TRBJ2-3): GAGVSQSPSNKVTEKGKDVELRCDPISGHTALYWYRQSLGQGLEFLIYFQGNSAPDKSGLPSDRFSAERTGGSVSTLTIQRTQQEDSAVYLCASSLIPAVDTQYFGPGTRLTVL.

The chain couples TRBV7-2 to TRBJ2-1; 7 positions agree with TRBD2. The CDR3 length is 15 residues. Germline CDR1 SGHTA, CDR2 FQGNSA. V shed 1 base and J 7 bases; nucleotides not matched to a gene: 7. DNA of the CDR3: TGTGCCAGCAGCTTAGACTGGGGGGGTATGAATGAGCAGTTCTTC. It yields the protein CASSLDWGGMNEQFF. Supplemented by reference TRBV7-2 and TRBJ2-1, the full variable domain reads GAGVSQSPSNKVTEKGKDVELRCDPISGHTALYWYRQSLGQGLEFLIYFQGNSAPDKSGLPSDRFSAERTGGSVSTLTIQRTQQEDSAVYLCASSLDWGGMNEQFFGPGTRLTVL.

The chain employs TRBV9 and TRBJ2-2; TRBD2 agrees at 13 bases. Germline CDR1 and CDR2: SGDLS and YYNGEE. The CDR3 extends over 18 amino acids. V shed 0 bases and J 4 bases; nucleotides not matched to a gene: 6. CDR3 sequence reads: CASSVGLAGGRGTGELFF. DNA for the CDR3: TGTGCCAGCAGCGTAGGACTAGCGGGGGGCCGTGGCACCGGGGAGCTGTTTTTT. The full variable domain, rest sourced from reference TRBV9 and TRBJ2-2, is DSGVTQTPKHLITATGQRVTLRCSPRSGDLSVYWYQQSLDQGLQFLIQYYNGEERAKGNILERFSAQQFPDLHSELNLSSLELGDSALYFCASSVGLAGGRGTGELFFGEGSRLTVL.

The chain joins TRBV27 to TRBJ2-1; 7 positions agree with TRBD1. Germline V gene lookup returns CDR1 MNHEY and CDR2 SMNVEV (reference sequence). The junction had 34 bases not matched to a gene; V was cut back by 8 bases and J by 6 bases. This CDR3 has 22 amino acids. CDR3: CASSWDSIIPLNGERAFNEQFF. The CDR3 bases are TGTGCCAGCTCCTGGGACAGCATCATTCCTCTAAACGGTGAAAGGGCCTTCAATGAGCAGTTCTTC.

The gene calls are TRBV5-1 and TRBJ2-1; 11 bases are shared with TRBD2. In germline, CDR1 is SGHRS, CDR2 YFSETQ. Losses at the gene ends were 5 bases for V and 0 bases for J; bases not matched to a gene: 19. CDR3 size: 21 residues. The CDR3 protein is CASSPDRVAASGRSSYNEQFF. CDR3 nucleotide sequence: TGCGCCAGCAGTCCAGACAGGGTGGCGGCTAGCGGGAGGAGCTCCTACAATGAGCAGTTCTTC.

The CDR3 sequence is CASSPRGGGGNTIYF. CDR3 in DNA: TGTGCCAGCAGCCCTAGGGGGGGCGGTGGAAACACCATATATTTT. V is TRBV7-8 and J is TRBJ1-3, with D possibly matching TRBD1 (6 bases). Germline lookup yields CDR1 SGHVS and CDR2 FQNEAQ. V was cut by 5 bases and J by 3 bases, with 14 bases left in between. The CDR3 extends over 15 amino acids.

The V and J genes are TRBV12-5 and TRBJ1-2; 8 nucleotides line up with TRBD1. Germline V gene lookup returns CDR1 LGHNT and CDR2 FRNRAP. V lost 1 base and J lost 4; bases outside the gene matches: 8. The CDR3 runs to 16 residues. The CDR3 DNA sequence: TGTGCTAGTGGTTTGGCCCAGGGGGCAGTAATCTATGGCTACACCTTC. Its protein product is CASGLAQGAVIYGYTF.

This chain links TRBV6-2 or TRBV6-3 with TRBJ1-2; D might be TRBD1 (6 bases). V lost 5 bases and J lost 1, with 8 bases in between. This CDR3 has 13 residues. Germline assignment: CDR1 MNHEY and CDR2 SVGEGT. CDR3 loop: CASSGQLNYGYTF. CDR3 DNA sequence: TGTGCCAGCAGTGGACAGCTTAACTATGGCTACACCTTC.

The rearrangement uses TRBV11-3 and TRBJ2-1, with 12 bases that match TRBD2. After removal of 0 bases from V and 4 bases from J, the junction contained 13 bases not matched to a gene. Germline V gene lookup returns CDR1 SGHNT and CDR2 YENEEA. The CDR3 is made up of 20 amino acids. The CDR3 loop is CASSLDIGLAGTLGYNEQFF. The CDR3 DNA is TGTGCCAGCAGCTTAGATATAGGACTAGCGGGAACGTTAGGGTACAATGAGCAGTTCTTC.

This chain's CDR3 is CASRTRGTKNIQYF. The DNA of the CDR3 is TGTGCCAGCAGGACTAGGGGAACCAAAAACATTCAGTACTTC. This sequence joins TRBV6-6 and TRBJ2-4; possible D gene TRBD2, 6 bases. Germline assignment: CDR1 MNHNY and CDR2 SVGAGI (reference sequence). CDR3 length equals 14 residues. Deletions cut 6 bases from V and 2 bases from J, with 11 bases between.

The V call is TRBV7-2, the J call TRBJ1-1; no clear D. The CDR3 length is 14 residues. Looked up from germline, CDR1 is SGHTA and CDR2 is FQGNSA. The germline V and J ends were trimmed by 5 bases and 0 bases, with 10 bases remaining between them. DNA for the CDR3: TGTGCCAGCAGCCCAGGTCCCATGAACACTGAAGCTTTCTTT. This sequence encodes CASSPGPMNTEAFF.

This clone came up once. The chain employs TRBV7-2 and TRBJ2-3; 13 bases are a match to TRBD2. The CDR3 has 16 amino acids. Germline trimming cut 1 base from V and 6 bases from J; bases unmatched to any gene: 4. Germline values: CDR1 SGHTA, CDR2 FQGNSA. The CDR3 reads CASSLGGLAGLDTQYF. The CDR3 nucleotides are TGTGCCAGCAGCTTAGGGGGACTAGCGGGGTTGGATACGCAGTATTTT. The whole variable domain, filled in from reference TRBV7-2 and TRBJ2-3, reads GAGVSQSPSNKVTEKGKDVELRCDPISGHTALYWYRQSLGQGLEFLIYFQGNSAPDKSGLPSDRFSAERTGGSVSTLTIQRTQQEDSAVYLCASSLGGLAGLDTQYFGPGTRLTVL.

This clone was observed a few times. This sequence joins TRBV5-4 and TRBJ2-7; D may be TRBD1 (6 bases). The germline V and J ends were trimmed by 4 bases and 5 bases, with 16 bases remaining between them. This CDR3 has 14 amino acids. The germline V gene encodes CDR1 SGHNT and CDR2 YYREEE (reference sequence). The CDR3 DNA is TGTGCCAGCAGCCGTAACATAAACAGGGACGAGCAGTACTTC. It translates to CASSRNINRDEQYF.

The rearrangement links TRBV13 to TRBJ2-3; TRBD2 might be the D (5 bases). The CDR3 extends over 11 amino acids. Trimming stripped 8 bases from V and 9 bases from J, with 12 bases between. Germline CDR1 reads PRHDT; CDR2 reads FYEKMQ (reference sequence). The CDR3 here is CASSGLDTQYF. CDR3 nucleotides: TGTGCCAGCTCGGGGTTGGACACGCAGTATTTT.

J is TRBJ2-2 and V is TRBV24-1; D might be TRBD2 (6 bases). The V gene lost 10 bases and the J gene lost 6 bases, with 20 bases spanning the gap. This CDR3 is built from 15 residues. Germline V CDR1 and CDR2: KGHDR, SFDVKD. In DNA form, the CDR3 reads TGTGCCACGTTGTTGCCCCTAGCGAGGGCCGGGGAGCTGTTTTTT. It translates to CATLLPLARAGELFF.

A single count supports this clone. V is TRBV14 and J is TRBJ1-2; 8 nucleotides agree with TRBD1. V lost 4 bases to trimming and J lost 7 bases; unmatched junction nucleotides: 8. The CDR3 contains 14 residues. Germline values: CDR1 SGHDN, CDR2 FVKESK. CDR3 bases: TGTGCCAGCAGCCCTCTGAACAGGGGGGGTGGCTACACCTTC. This translates into CASSPLNRGGGYTF.

V usage is TRBV18 and J usage is TRBJ2-1; the match to TRBD2 covers 16 bases. The trim removed 4 bases at V and 7 bases at J, leaving 10 bases unmatched. There are 18 residues in the CDR3. The germline gives CDR1 KGHSH, CDR2 LQKENI. Here the CDR3 DNA reads TGTGCCAGCTCACAAACAACCCCGGGACTAGCGGGGGGGAATGAGCAGTTCTTC. Translating gives CASSQTTPGLAGGNEQFF.